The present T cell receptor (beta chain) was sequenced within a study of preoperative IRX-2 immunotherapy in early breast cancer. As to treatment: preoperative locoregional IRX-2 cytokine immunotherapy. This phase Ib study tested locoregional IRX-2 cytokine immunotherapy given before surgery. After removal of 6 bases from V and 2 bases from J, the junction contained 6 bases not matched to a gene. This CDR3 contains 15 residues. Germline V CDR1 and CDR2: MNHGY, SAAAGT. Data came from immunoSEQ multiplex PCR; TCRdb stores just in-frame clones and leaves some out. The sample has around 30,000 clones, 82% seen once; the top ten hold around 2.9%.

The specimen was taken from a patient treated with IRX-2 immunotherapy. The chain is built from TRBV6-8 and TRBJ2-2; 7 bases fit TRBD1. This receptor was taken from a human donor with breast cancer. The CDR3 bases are TGTGCCAGCAGCATAGGGGGCTTAAACACCGGGGAGCTGTTTTTT. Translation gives CASSIGGLNTGELFF.